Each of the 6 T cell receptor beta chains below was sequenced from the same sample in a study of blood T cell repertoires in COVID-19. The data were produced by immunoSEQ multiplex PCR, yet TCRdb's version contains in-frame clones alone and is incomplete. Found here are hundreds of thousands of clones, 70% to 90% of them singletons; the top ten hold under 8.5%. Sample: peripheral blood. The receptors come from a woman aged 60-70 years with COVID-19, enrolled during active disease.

CDR3 coding DNA: TGTGCCAGCAGCCCGACAGGGCCCGGGGAGCTGTTTTTT. Encoded protein: CASSPTGPGELFF. The rearrangement joins TRBV2 to TRBJ2-2; TRBD1 matches 7 bases. The CDR3 has 13 residues. In germline, CDR1 is SNHLY, CDR2 FYNNEI. V trimming: 6 bases; J trimming: 6 bases; junction bases outside the gene matches: 4. Complete variable domain (other parts from reference TRBV2 and TRBJ2-2): EPEVTQTPSHQVTQMGQEVILRCVPISNHLYFYWYRQILGQKVEFLVSFYNNEISEKSEIFDDQFSVERPDGSNFTLKIRSTKLEDSAMYFCASSPTGPGELFFGEGSRLTVL.

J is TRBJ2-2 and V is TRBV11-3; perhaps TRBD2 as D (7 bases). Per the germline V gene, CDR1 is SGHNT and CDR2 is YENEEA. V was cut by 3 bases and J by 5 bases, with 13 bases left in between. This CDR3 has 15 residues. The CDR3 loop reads CASSFLQGGTGELFF. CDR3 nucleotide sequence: TGTGCCAGCAGCTTTTTACAGGGAGGGACCGGGGAGCTGTTTTTT.

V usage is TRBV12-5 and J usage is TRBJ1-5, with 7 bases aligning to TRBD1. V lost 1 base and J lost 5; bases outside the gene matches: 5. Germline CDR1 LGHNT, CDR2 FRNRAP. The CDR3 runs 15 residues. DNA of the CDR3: TGTGCTAGTGGTTTGGGGGGACAGCCCTATCAGCCCCAGCATTTT. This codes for CASGLGGQPYQPQHF.

CDR3 sequence: CASSLAGQGDYGYTF. CDR3 nucleotides: TGTGCCAGCAGCTTGGCCGGGCAGGGGGACTATGGCTACACCTTC. J is TRBJ1-2 and V is TRBV5-4; 7 positions match TRBD1. CDR1 is SGHNT and CDR2 is YYREEE in the germline V gene (reference sequence). J gave up 3 bases and V 0 bases, and 5 bases lay outside the gene matches. CDR3 size: 15 residues.

CDR3 sequence reads: CASSGWGLGNGAYEQYF. The CDR3 DNA follows: TGTGCCAGCAGTGGCTGGGGACTGGGGAACGGGGCGTACGAGCAGTACTTC. The chain couples TRBV6-1 to TRBJ2-7, with D possibly being TRBD2 (6 bases). The length of the CDR3 is 17 residues. In germline, CDR1 is MNHNS, CDR2 SASEGT. V dropped 4 bases and J dropped 4 bases, with 23 bases sitting between them.

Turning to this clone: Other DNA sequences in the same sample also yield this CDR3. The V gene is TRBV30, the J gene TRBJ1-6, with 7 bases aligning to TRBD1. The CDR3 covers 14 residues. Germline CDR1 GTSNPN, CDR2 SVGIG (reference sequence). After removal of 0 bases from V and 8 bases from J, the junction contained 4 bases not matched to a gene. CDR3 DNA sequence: TGTGCCTGGAGTGTTACTCAGGGGGATTCACCCCTCCACTTT. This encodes CAWSVTQGDSPLHF.